The 21 T cell receptor beta chains in this list originate from one sample, sequenced in a study of blood T cell repertoires in COVID-19. The data were produced by immunoSEQ multiplex PCR, yet TCRdb's version contains in-frame clones alone and is incomplete. The sample holds over 200,000 clones, approximately 86% seen once. The sequencing input was PBMCs or T cells enriched from blood (not recorded which). These receptors were obtained from a man between 18 and 29 years old with acute COVID-19.

The CDR3 here is CAISEGKGGWSAKNIQYF. The CDR3 nucleotides read TGTGCCATCAGTGAAGGGAAAGGGGGATGGTCTGCCAAAAACATTCAGTACTTC. The gene calls are TRBV10-3 and TRBJ2-4, with D tentatively TRBD1 (6 bases). CDR3 length equals 18 residues. Germline-derived CDR1 and CDR2 are ENHRY and SYGVKD. Trimming shortened V by 3 bases and J by 1 base, and 19 bases separated the two germline ends.

This clone was observed a few times. V gene TRBV14 combines with J gene TRBJ2-3; no clear D gene. V was trimmed by 4 bases and J by 4 bases, leaving 6 bases between them. There are 12 residues in the CDR3. The germline gives CDR1 SGHDN, CDR2 FVKESK. CDR3 amino acids: CASSPDADTQYF. For the CDR3, the DNA is TGTGCCAGCAGCCCAGACGCAGATACGCAGTATTTT.

In DNA form, the CDR3 reads TGCGCCAGCAGCCCGGGGACTAGCGGGACCAACGAGCAGTACTTC. It encodes CASSPGTSGTNEQYF. V is TRBV5-1 and J is TRBJ2-7, with 13 bases aligning to TRBD2. V gave up 4 bases and J gave up 5 bases; unmatched junction bases: 6. There are 15 residues in the CDR3. Germline-derived CDR1 and CDR2 are SGHRS and YFSETQ.

The rearrangement joins TRBV7-9 to TRBJ1-6; weak D call: TRBD1 (5 bases). Germline CDR1 reads SEHNR; CDR2 reads FQNEAQ (reference sequence). Trimming pared 1 base from V and 8 bases from J, leaving 9 bases between. This CDR3 spans 14 amino acids. The CDR3 sequence: CASSLVAGHSPLHF. CDR3 DNA: TGTGCCAGCAGCTTAGTGGCAGGGCATTCACCCCTCCACTTT. Full variable domain (outside the CDR3, taken from reference TRBV7-9 and TRBJ1-6): DTGVSQNPRHKITKRGQNVTFRCDPISEHNRLYWYRQTLGQGPEFLTYFQNEAQLEKSRLLSDRFSAERPKGSFSTLEIQRTEQGDSAMYLCASSLVAGHSPLHFGNGTRLTVT.

The chain links TRBV10-1 to TRBJ1-1; unclear D gene. CDR1 and CDR2 from the germline V gene are WNHNN and SYGVQD (reference sequence). The CDR3 runs 12 residues. Trimming cost V 4 bases and J 10 bases, with 13 bases left between them. CDR3 DNA: TGCGCCAGCAGTGCATCAATCGAGGGAGCTTTCTTT. Its protein is CASSASIEGAFF.

This clone was counted a single time. This chain uses TRBV4-2 with TRBJ1-6; D is uncertain. The CDR3 covers 14 residues. With 2 bases removed from V and 6 bases from J, the gap between germline ends came to 8 bases. Germline CDR1 reads LGHNA; CDR2 reads YNFKEQ. The CDR3 spells CASSQLDSNSPLHF. CDR3 DNA sequence: TGTGCCAGCAGCCAATTGGACTCTAATTCACCCCTCCACTTT.

J is TRBJ1-3 and V is TRBV9, with TRBD1 identical over 9 bases. The junction had 7 bases not matched to a gene; V was cut back by 2 bases and J by 4 bases. The CDR3 extends over 16 amino acids. CDR1 and CDR2 (germline): SGDLS, YYNGEE. The CDR3: CASSVGQGNAGNTIYF. In DNA, the CDR3 is TGTGCCAGCAGCGTGGGACAGGGTAATGCCGGAAACACCATATATTTT.

This clone showed up just once. V usage is TRBV7-9 and J usage is TRBJ1-1; D is ambiguous. Trimming took 1 base from V and 4 from J, leaving 16 bases between them. The germline CDR1 and CDR2 sequences are SEHNR and FQNEAQ (reference sequence). The CDR3 has 16 amino acids. CDR3 bases: TGTGCCAGCAGCTTAGAAGGGAATGTTGGGAGCACTGAAGCTTTCTTT. Translation gives CASSLEGNVGSTEAFF.

This chain joins TRBV29-1 and TRBJ1-1; D call uncertain. The CDR3 is 13 residues long. Deletions cut 5 bases from V and 0 bases from J, with 10 bases between. The germline gives CDR1 SQVTM, CDR2 ANQGSEA. The CDR3 is CSVRHRVNTEAFF. Written as DNA, the CDR3 is TGCAGCGTTAGGCACCGGGTGAACACTGAAGCTTTCTTT.

The table lists this clone with a few counts. The chain employs TRBV28 and TRBJ2-2, with D perhaps TRBD1 (6 bases). V was trimmed by 5 bases and J by 7 bases, leaving 14 bases between them. Looked up from germline, CDR1 is MDHEN and CDR2 is SYDVKM. The CDR3 runs to 14 residues. The CDR3 coding sequence is TGTGCCAGCAGTCCGCCGCAGGGGATCGGGGAGCTGTTTTTT. Protein product: CASSPPQGIGELFF. Drawing the rest from reference TRBV28 and TRBJ2-2, the complete variable domain is DVKVTQSSRYLVKRTGEKVFLECVQDMDHENMFWYRQDPGLGLRLIYFSYDVKMKEKGDIPEGYSVSREKKERFSLILESASTNQTSMYLCASSPPQGIGELFFGEGSRLTVL.

This clone was counted a single time. CDR3 loop: CASSQAGQGHNYGYTF. The CDR3 nucleotides read TGCGCCAGCAGCCAAGCGGGACAGGGCCACAACTATGGCTACACCTTC. The chain has TRBV4-1 and TRBJ1-2; 9 bases agree with TRBD1. CDR1 and CDR2 from the germline V gene are MGHRA and YSYEKL. V dropped 1 base and J dropped 2; count of bases not matched to a gene: 5. The CDR3 has 16 amino acids.

The chain carries TRBV7-3 and TRBJ1-2; D may be TRBD1 (6 bases). Germline V gene data show CDR1 as SGHTA and CDR2 as FQGTGA. The CDR3 is 13 amino acids. V was pared by 5 bases and J by 6 bases, with 13 bases between. CDR3 sequence: CASSRGGPDGYTF. The CDR3 DNA reads as TGTGCCAGCAGCCGAGGGGGTCCGGATGGCTACACCTTC. Variable domain in full (rest from reference TRBV7-3 and TRBJ1-2): GAGVSQTPSNKVTEKGKYVELRCDPISGHTALYWYRQSLGQGPEFLIYFQGTGAADDSGLPNDRFFAVRPEGSVSTLKIQRTERGDSAVYLCASSRGGPDGYTFGSGTRLTVV.

The rearrangement uses TRBV19 and TRBJ2-2, with 13 bases fitting TRBD2. After removal of 10 bases from V and 8 bases from J, the junction contained 10 bases not matched to a gene. The CDR3 length is 15 residues. Germline lookup yields CDR1 LNHDA and CDR2 SQIVND (reference sequence). The CDR3 DNA reads TGTGCCACCGCTCGGACTAGCGGGAGTAATGGGGAGCTGTTTTTT. Translating it yields CATARTSGSNGELFF.

The V gene is TRBV7-8, the J gene TRBJ2-7, with TRBD2 identical over 11 bases. With V trimmed by 1 base and J by 7 bases, 3 bases remained unmatched. Germline CDR1 and CDR2: SGHVS and FQNEAQ. The CDR3 loop spans 14 amino acids. The DNA for the CDR3 is TGTGCCAGCAGCTTAGACAGACTAGCGGGAGAGCAGTACTTC. This gives the protein CASSLDRLAGEQYF.

The rearrangement links TRBV7-2 to TRBJ2-1, with D possibly matching TRBD1 (6 bases). V lost 3 bases to trimming and J lost 0 bases, with 9 bases between them. Germline loops: CDR1 SGHTA, CDR2 FQGNSA. The CDR3 is 15 amino acids. CDR3 region: CASSFSDSSYNEQFF. DNA for the CDR3: TGTGCCAGCAGCTTCTCGGACAGCTCCTACAATGAGCAGTTCTTC.

Written as DNA, the CDR3 is TGTGCCAGCAGCTTAAGGACAGGGTCCTACAATGAGCAGTTCTTC. Its protein is CASSLRTGSYNEQFF. The V gene is TRBV11-2, the J gene TRBJ2-1, with 8 positions matching TRBD1. The CDR3 is 15 residues long. Losses at the gene ends were 2 bases for V and 1 base for J; bases not matched to a gene: 1. CDR1 and CDR2 (germline): SGHAT, FQNNGV.

This chain joins TRBV7-2 and TRBJ2-1; TRBD2 agrees at 8 bases. The CDR3 contains 14 residues. J lost 14 bases, V lost 5 bases, and 14 bases had no gene match. Germline CDR1 and CDR2: SGHTA and FQGNSA. The chain's CDR3 is CASSRPGGRESKFF. CDR3 DNA sequence: TGTGCCAGCAGCCGCCCGGGGGGGCGGGAGTCCAAGTTCTTC.

This rearrangement joins TRBV21-1 to TRBJ2-5; the table gives TRBD1 as D, unverified against the DNA. TRBV21-1 represents a pseudogene. The CDR3 runs 18 residues. The CDR3 DNA reads TGTGCCAGCAGCAAAAAAGTTGGATTCACAGGGGACCAAGAGACCCAGTACTTC. It encodes CASSKKVGFTGDQETQYF.

The chain has TRBV7-2 and TRBJ2-1; 7 bases match TRBD1. The CDR3 has 15 residues. The V and J ends lost 6 bases and 4 bases, in that order; junction bases with no gene match: 9. The germline gives CDR1 SGHTA, CDR2 FQGNSA. CDR3 region: CASSFTGDGYNEQFF. The CDR3 coding sequence is TGTGCCAGCAGTTTTACAGGGGACGGGTACAATGAGCAGTTCTTC.

This sequence joins TRBV28 and TRBJ2-3, with TRBD2 identical over 7 bases. Looked up from germline, CDR1 is MDHEN and CDR2 is SYDVKM. CDR3 size: 16 residues. With 11 bases clipped from V and 5 bases from J, the junction kept 19 bases outside the gene matches. The CDR3 region is CASRLVVGGSVDTQYF. In DNA form, the CDR3 reads TGTGCCTCACGTTTGGTAGTTGGCGGGAGTGTAGATACGCAGTATTTT.

The rearrangement uses TRBV13 and TRBJ1-2; 7 bases line up with TRBD1. With 5 bases clipped from V and 2 bases from J, the junction kept 14 bases outside the gene matches. Germline V gene data show CDR1 as PRHDT and CDR2 as FYEKMQ (reference sequence). The CDR3 covers 17 residues. This CDR3 reads CASSPPPDRDRNYGYTF. The CDR3, as DNA: TGTGCCAGCAGCCCTCCCCCTGACAGGGACCGAAACTATGGCTACACCTTC.